This is a list of T cell receptor beta chains from one sample in a study of beta chain features in type 1 diabetes. Assay used: immunoSEQ multiplex PCR; TCRdb lists only in-frame clones, some missing. The table lists hundreds of thousands of clones, 11% to 15% of them singletons. The sample consisted of naive CD4+ T cells from blood. The receptor source for this set is a man between 18 and 29 years old with type 1 diabetes. Both conserved end residues are part of each CDR3. Each record gives: V gene, J gene, D gene, clone size, CDR3 DNA, CDR3 protein. A D gene is named only where the DNA matches it firmly. Rows may omit the clone size; those that give it use once, few, many or a size class.

TRBV2	TRBJ2-3	TRBD2	.	TGTGCCAGCAGTCCGAGCGGGGGCACAGATACGCAGTATTTT	CASSPSGGTDTQYF
TRBV18	TRBJ1-2	.	.	TGTGCCAGCTCACCAGGACTGGGAGGGGACTATGGCTACACCTTC	CASSPGLGGDYGYTF
TRBV28	TRBJ2-5	.	few	TGTGCCAGCCATCCCCAGGCCCCAGAGACCCAGTACTTC	CASHPQAPETQYF
TRBV5-6	TRBJ2-7	.	few	TGTGCCAGCAGACCTCGAGGGGTCGACGAGCAGTACTTC	CASRPRGVDEQYF
TRBV5-1	TRBJ1-5	.	few	TGCGCCAGCAGCTTGATATCCGGGGATCAGCCCCAGCATTTT	CASSLISGDQPQHF
TRBV5-1	TRBJ1-1	.	few	TGCGCCAGCAGCTTGAGCACAGCGAACACTGAAGCTTTCTTT	CASSLSTANTEAFF
TRBV29-1	TRBJ2-1	.	.	TGCAGCGTCGGCGGGACACCAACGGCCAATGAGCAGTTCTTC	CSVGGTPTANEQFF
TRBV5-1	TRBJ2-7	TRBD1	.	TGCGCCAGCAGCTTGGTATACTCTCGGGACAGGGAGTCCTACGAGCAGTACTTC	CASSLVYSRDRESYEQYF
TRBV2	TRBJ2-6	TRBD2	.	TGTGCCAGCGTGCGGGAGGCTGGGGCCAACGTCCTGACTTTC	CASVREAGANVLTF
TRBV5-1	TRBJ2-7	.	few	TGCGCCAGCAGTGAACAGGTTGGCGAGCAGTACTTC	CASSEQVGEQYF
TRBV6-1	TRBJ2-7	.	.	TGTGCCAGCAGGAGAAGTGTAGGCGAGCAGTACTTC	CASRRSVGEQYF
TRBV30	TRBJ1-1	.	.	TGTGCCTGGAGTGGGATGAAGAACACTGAAGCTTTCTTT	CAWSGMKNTEAFF
TRBV28	TRBJ1-5	.	.	TGTGCCAGCAGCCCGGAGAATACCCAGCCCCAGCATTTT	CASSPENTQPQHF
TRBV11-1	TRBJ2-3	.	few	TGTGCCAGCAGCCCCCGAGAGAGGAATACGCAGTATTTT	CASSPRERNTQYF
TRBV30	TRBJ1-1	TRBD1	few	TGTGCCTGGAGTGTACGAGCAGGGGGGCTGTCGTTGGTCGCTTTCTTT	CAWSVRAGGLSLVAFF
TRBV9	TRBJ2-5	.	.	TGTGCCAGCAGCCCACCCCAGGGGCTCCAAGAGACCCAGTACTTC	CASSPPQGLQETQYF
TRBV29-1	TRBJ1-6	TRBD1	few	TGCAGCGTGGGTCCCCGGACAGGGCCCAATTCACCCCTCCACTTT	CSVGPRTGPNSPLHF
TRBV19	TRBJ2-3	.	.	TGTGCCAGTAAGACTCCTCGGGTTCCGGATACGCAGTATTTT	CASKTPRVPDTQYF
TRBV30	TRBJ2-5	TRBD2	.	TGTGCCTGGAGTCCCGGACTAGCGGAACAAGAGACCCAGTACTTC	CAWSPGLAEQETQYF
TRBV9	TRBJ2-6	TRBD1	.	TGTGCCAGCAGCCCCGGGACAGGTCACCTCTCTGGGGCCAACGTCCTGACTTTC	CASSPGTGHLSGANVLTF
TRBV15	TRBJ1-1	.	few	TGTGCCACCAGCAGAGATAGGGGTTCCGGCACTGAAGCTTTCTTT	CATSRDRGSGTEAFF
TRBV30	TRBJ1-1	TRBD1	.	TGTGCCTGGGCGAGACAGGGGGGATCAACTGAAGCTTTCTTT	CAWARQGGSTEAFF
TRBV7-2	TRBJ1-3	.	few	TGTGCCAGCAGCTTAAGCGGGGCTGCTGGAAACACCATATATTTT	CASSLSGAAGNTIYF
TRBV5-1	TRBJ2-7	.	.	TGCGCCAGCAGCGCTACAGGGCCTACCTACGAGCAGTACTTC	CASSATGPTYEQYF
TRBV4-1	TRBJ1-5	TRBD1	.	TGCGCCAGCAGCCAGACGGACAGGGGCTGGGAGCCCCAGCATTTT	CASSQTDRGWEPQHF
TRBV6-5	TRBJ1-3	.	few	TGTGCCAGCGGAGACGGACCCTACTCTGGAAACACCATATATTTT	CASGDGPYSGNTIYF
TRBV2	TRBJ2-6	.	.	TGTGCCAGCAGTTACACCACAGGGTTGGGGGCCAACGTCCTGACTTTC	CASSYTTGLGANVLTF
TRBV4-1	TRBJ2-3	TRBD1	.	TGCGCCAGCAGTCAACAGGGGCTACCTAGCACAGATACGCAGTATTTT	CASSQQGLPSTDTQYF
TRBV7-9	TRBJ2-1	.	few	TGTGCCAGCAGTTTCTGGACTGGGCGGGATGAGCAGTTCTTC	CASSFWTGRDEQFF
TRBV21-1	TRBJ1-2	.	few	TGTGCCAGCAGCATTAATAGCGGCTACACCTTC	CASSINSGYTF
TRBV2	TRBJ1-6	.	.	TGTGCCAGCATCGAGGGAAGGGCTAATTCACCCCTCCACTTT	CASIEGRANSPLHF
TRBV27	TRBJ1-2	.	.	TGTGCCAGCAGTTTCTCAGGGGCGGATGGCTACACCTTC	CASSFSGADGYTF
TRBV7-2	TRBJ1-5	.	few	TGTGCCAGCAGCCTGAAGGGAGGGCAGTCCAATCAGCCCCAGCATTTT	CASSLKGGQSNQPQHF
TRBV29-1	TRBJ2-5	.	few	TGCAGCGTTGAGCGTGCGGAACAGGGGACCCAGTACTTC	CSVERAEQGTQYF
TRBV29-1	TRBJ2-5	.	few	TGCAGCGTTGATCTGGCAGAAAAAGAGACCCAGTACTTC	CSVDLAEKETQYF
TRBV30	TRBJ2-7	.	few	TGTGCCTGGAGTAATCTAGTTTCCTACGAGCAGTACTTC	CAWSNLVSYEQYF
TRBV29-1	TRBJ1-4	.	few	TGCAGCGGACGGACAAGTGAAAAACTGTTTTTT	CSGRTSEKLFF
TRBV18	TRBJ1-4	.	.	TGTGCCAGCTCACCTTACAGCTCCAGAATGGGACTGTTTTTT	CASSPYSSRMGLFF
TRBV30	TRBJ1-1	.	few	TGTGCCTGGAGTGTTGGGGAGAACACTGAAGCTTTCTTT	CAWSVGENTEAFF